This T cell receptor (beta chain) was recovered during a study of blood T cell repertoires in COVID-19. CDR3 length: 16 amino acids. Germline assignment: CDR1 LGHNA and CDR2 YSLEER. The V and J ends lost 1 base and 5 bases respectively, with 14 bases between them. Under the authors' procedure: The authors estimated nucleated cell counts from reference gene primer amplification. TCRdb's table, derived via immunoSEQ multiplex PCR, lists solely in-frame clones and lacks some. D and trimming come from the DNA, and the V and J calls and clone size come from that table. The sample records some 200,000 clones, 82% being singletons.

The receptor comes from an older woman with COVID-19, enrolled during active disease. The chain links TRBV4-3 to TRBJ2-2, with D tentatively TRBD2 (6 bases). The source material was peripheral blood. Here the CDR3 DNA reads TGCGCCAGCAGCCAAGTTCTGGGAGGAGGAACCGGGGAGCTGTTTTTT. Its protein is CASSQVLGGGTGELFF.